The source of this T cell receptor beta chain is a study of T cell responses to AZD1222 COVID-19 vaccine. Study results and caveats: Sampling captured repertoires only after the peak T cell response. The reported proportion of spike-specific TCRs targeting unmutated variant regions was nearly half. Only a handful of AZD1222 recipients were seropositive at baseline. Clonal diversity was possibly underestimated, and the donors were mostly white British, with more females.

Clones were sequenced by immunoSEQ multiplex PCR, and TCRdb holds only the in-frame ones, with some missing. The table lists roughly 95,000 clones, approximately 90% of them singletons. About this clone itself: Its antigen remains unidentified.

This receptor was obtained from an adult in good health. Material: peripheral blood, obtained on day 0 of AZD1222 vaccination.

CDR3 DNA: TGTGCCAGCAGTCGCGCCGGGACTAGCGGGATTAATGAGCAGTTCTTC. This encodes CASSRAGTSGINEQFF. V and J are TRBV28 and TRBJ2-1; 13 nucleotides agree with TRBD2. The V gene's germline CDR1 is MDHEN and CDR2 SYDVKM. J lost 7 bases, V lost 5 bases, and 8 bases had no gene match. The CDR3 is 16 residues long.